This note documents a single TCR beta chain sequence. From germline, CDR1 is MNHEY and CDR2 SVGAGI. V shed 4 bases and J shed 6 bases, with 13 bases lying between them. The CDR3 extends over 15 amino acids. The data are from a study of T cell responses to AZD1222 COVID-19 vaccine. The assay was immunoSEQ multiplex PCR, and TCRdb's table has in-frame clones only and misses some. The sample lists fewer than 150,000 clones, around 92% occurring once. This TCR was sampled from an adult in good health. This sample comprised peripheral blood, obtained on day 0 of AZD1222 vaccination. The chain links TRBV6-5 to TRBJ1-6; D is possibly TRBD1 (5 bases). CDR3 nucleotide sequence: TGTGCCAGCAGTTCCTCGGACACCCTTAATTCACCCCTCCACTTT. Translated: CASSSSDTLNSPLHF.